Each of the 16 T cell receptor beta chains below was sequenced from the same sample in a study of shared clonotypes between healthy human individuals. The table came from immunoSEQ multiplex PCR; TCRdb's copy has only in-frame clones and leaves some out. The sample holds around 440,000 clones, 77% seen once. The sequencing input was PBMCs. These receptors were collected from a woman in her forties in good health. Some clones in this sample may be carry-over from other donors' samples.

The sample holds many counts of this clone. This specimen includes other DNA sequences encoding the same CDR3. The rearrangement links TRBV4-3 to TRBJ2-7, with a possible D match to TRBD1 (7 bases). Germline V gene sequence: CDR1 LGHNA, CDR2 YSLEER. The V gene lost 0 bases and the J gene lost 4 bases, with 16 bases spanning the gap. The CDR3 contains 16 residues. The CDR3 DNA follows: TGCGCCAGCAGCCAAGATCGGCAGGGGGGTTTTTACGAGCAGTACTTC. It codes for CASSQDRQGGFYEQYF.

This clone was counted a few times. This chain uses TRBV2 with TRBJ1-1; 7 bases are shared with TRBD1. CDR3 size: 15 residues. V lost 0 bases and J lost 7; bases outside the gene matches: 8. CDR1 SNHLY and CDR2 FYNNEI come from the germline V gene. This CDR3 is CASSEALGQWVEAFF. CDR3 coding DNA: TGTGCCAGCAGTGAAGCGCTGGGACAGTGGGTTGAAGCTTTCTTT.

A single count supports this clone. J is TRBJ1-5 and V is TRBV5-8, with TRBD1 matching over 12 bases. In germline, CDR1 is SGHTS, CDR2 YDEGEE. This CDR3 comprises 17 residues. The junction had 8 bases not matched to a gene; V was cut back by 7 bases and J by 0 bases. The CDR3 sequence: CASSPGQGAFSNQPQHF. CDR3 sequence (DNA): TGTGCCAGCTCCCCGGGACAGGGGGCCTTTAGCAATCAGCCCCAGCATTTT.

The chain has TRBV4-3 and TRBJ1-1, with D hard to call. Deletions cut 1 base from V and 9 bases from J, with 9 bases between. This CDR3 comprises 12 residues. Germline V gene lookup returns CDR1 LGHNA and CDR2 YSLEER. The CDR3 here is CASSQVGVKAFF. In DNA, the CDR3 is TGCGCCAGCAGCCAAGTCGGCGTGAAAGCTTTCTTT.

This clone was counted between two and nine times. V is TRBV30 and J is TRBJ2-7; 9 bases match TRBD1. The CDR3 sequence is 13 residues long. V lost 3 bases and J lost 5; bases outside the gene matches: 5. The germline CDR1 and CDR2 sequences are GTSNPN and SVGIG (reference sequence). CDR3 amino acids: CAWSPGQGHEQYF. For the CDR3, the DNA is TGTGCCTGGAGCCCGGGACAGGGCCACGAGCAGTACTTC.

This chain joins TRBV28 and TRBJ1-1, with D hard to call. V was trimmed by 8 bases and J by 4 bases, leaving 14 bases between them. The V gene's germline CDR1 is MDHEN and CDR2 SYDVKM. The CDR3 length is 13 residues. The CDR3 sequence is CASRTPASTEAFF. DNA for the CDR3: TGTGCCAGCCGTACCCCCGCGTCCACTGAAGCTTTCTTT.

This clone was recorded once. Other nucleotide sequences in the sample specify the same CDR3. The chain recombines TRBV5-1 with TRBJ2-7, with a possible D match to TRBD2 (5 bases). V was clipped by 3 bases and J by 2 bases, with 9 bases between them. CDR1 and CDR2 from the germline V gene are SGHRS and YFSETQ. The CDR3 is made up of 13 amino acids. The CDR3 DNA sequence: TGCGCCAGCAGCTCCACGGGAACCTACGAGCAGTACTTC. The encoded protein is CASSSTGTYEQYF.

The rearrangement links TRBV7-2 to TRBJ1-4, with D perhaps matching TRBD1 (6 bases). CDR1 and CDR2 from the germline V gene are SGHTA and FQGNSA. The CDR3 sequence is 15 residues long. V was pared by 5 bases and J by 8 bases, with 18 bases between. CDR3 loop: CASSLRGQGWEKLFF. The CDR3 region has the DNA TGTGCCAGCAGCCTAAGAGGGCAGGGGTGGGAAAAACTGTTTTTT.

This chain links TRBV7-2 with TRBJ2-1; possible D gene TRBD2, 5 bases. V lost 5 bases and J lost 10, with 15 bases in between. This CDR3 is built from 13 residues. CDR1 is SGHTA, CDR2 FQGNSA, per germline. CDR3 in amino acids: CASSATSLQEQFF. CDR3 in DNA: TGTGCCAGCAGCGCTACTAGTTTACAGGAGCAGTTCTTC.

About this clone: Since a far larger clone is one base different, this is likely a read error. The chain joins TRBV5-4 to TRBJ2-7; D tentatively reads TRBD1 or TRBD2 (5 bases each). Germline V lookup: CDR1 SGHNT, CDR2 YYREEE (reference sequence). V shed 0 bases and J shed 6 bases, with 10 bases lying between them. The CDR3 extends over 13 amino acids. The CDR3 DNA follows: TGTGCCAGCAGCTTGGACCCAGGGAGCGAGCAGTACTTC. Its protein product is CASSLDPGSEQYF.

The chain has TRBV21-1 and TRBJ2-2; the DNA was not used to check the table's D call, TRBD1. TRBV21-1 is annotated as a pseudogene. The length of the CDR3 is 16 residues. The CDR3 here is CASSRQRDRGTGELFF. The CDR3 DNA reads as TGTGCCAGCAGCCGACAACGGGACAGGGGGACCGGGGAGCTGTTTTTT.

This clone showed up just once. V usage is TRBV5-1 and J usage is TRBJ2-7; D possibly matches TRBD1 or TRBD2 (5 bases each). CDR1 is SGHRS, CDR2 YFSETQ, per germline. Trimming shortened V by 4 bases and J by 5 bases, and 13 bases separated the two germline ends. This CDR3 has 13 amino acids. The chain's CDR3 is CASSLAGTDEQYF. CDR3 in DNA: TGCGCCAGCAGCCTAGCCGGGACCGACGAGCAGTACTTC.

The chain carries TRBV7-9 and TRBJ2-2; 10 bases match TRBD2. The CDR3 contains 18 residues. V was clipped by 5 bases and J by 4 bases; unmatched bases: 13. Germline loops: CDR1 SEHNR, CDR2 FQNEAQ (reference sequence). In nucleotides, the CDR3 is TGTGCCAGCAGCCCGCCATCCGGGACTAGCGCACCCACCGGGGAGCTGTTTTTT. It yields the protein CASSPPSGTSAPTGELFF.

This clone was picked up a small number of times. The chain combines TRBV19 with TRBJ2-7; tentative D call: TRBD2 (5 bases). This CDR3 comprises 15 residues. The germline V gene encodes CDR1 LNHDA and CDR2 SQIVND (reference sequence). Trimming shortened V by 3 bases and J by 0 bases, and 12 bases separated the two germline ends. DNA for the CDR3: TGTGCCAGTAGTATCCCCGGACGGGGCTCCTACGAGCAGTACTTC. It is translated as CASSIPGRGSYEQYF.

CDR3 nucleotides: TGTGCCAGCAGCTTTTCGCGGGAGGTTCAAGAGACCCAGTACTTC. This encodes CASSFSREVQETQYF. The chain recombines TRBV7-8 with TRBJ2-5; 8 nucleotides match TRBD2. The CDR3 is 15 amino acids. V was clipped by 3 bases and J by 2 bases; unmatched bases: 5. Germline CDR1 reads SGHVS; CDR2 reads FQNEAQ.

This clone is a singleton in its sample. V and J are TRBV11-1 and TRBJ1-2, with D unresolved. The CDR3 is 11 residues long. Trimming removed 5 bases from V and 2 bases from J, with 3 bases in between. Germline assignment: CDR1 SGHAT and CDR2 FQDESV (reference sequence). The chain's CDR3 is CASSENYGYTF. In DNA form, the CDR3 reads TGTGCCAGCAGCGAGAACTATGGCTACACCTTC.